Below are 8 T cell receptor beta chains sequenced from a single sample in a study of cytomegalovirus exposure and HLA in healthy donors. Sequenced by immunoSEQ multiplex PCR; TCRdb stores in-frame clones only, minus some. Here the sample spans about 120,000 clones, approximately 90% being singletons. The sequencing sample was made of PBMCs. These receptors were taken from a woman aged 18-30 years in good health and CMV-seropositive.

The chain joins TRBV6-1 to TRBJ1-1; 7 bases map to TRBD1. Germline lookup yields CDR1 MNHNS and CDR2 SASEGT. The CDR3 spans 15 residues. The trim removed 4 bases at V and 1 base at J, leaving 6 bases unmatched. The CDR3 DNA reads TGTGCCAGCAGTGTAACCGGGACAGCGAACACTGAAGCTTTCTTT. Its protein product is CASSVTGTANTEAFF.

The V gene is TRBV27, the J gene TRBJ2-6; maybe TRBD1 (6 bases). Trimming took 5 bases from V and 3 from J, leaving 11 bases between them. CDR3 length: 15 residues. Germline V gene data show CDR1 as MNHEY and CDR2 as SMNVEV (reference sequence). The CDR3 is CASSAYRVGANVLTF. CDR3 DNA sequence: TGTGCCAGCAGTGCCTACAGGGTTGGGGCCAACGTCCTGACTTTC.

This chain uses TRBV5-1 with TRBJ1-4, with D tentatively TRBD1 (6 bases). Between the trimmed V and J ends, which lost 0 bases and 0 bases, there was a span of 18 bases. Germline V gene sequence: CDR1 SGHRS, CDR2 YFSETQ. The CDR3 covers 19 residues. The CDR3 region has the DNA TGCGCCAGCAGCTTGGCCTTTCACGGGACATACCCAACTAATGAAAAACTGTTTTTT. This codes for CASSLAFHGTYPTNEKLFF.

This clone was picked up a small number of times. Here the CDR3 reads CASRERGNNQPQHF. The DNA for the CDR3 is TGTGCCAGCAGGGAGAGGGGGAACAATCAGCCCCAGCATTTT. V and J are TRBV6-5 and TRBJ1-5; the D gene is possibly TRBD1 (6 bases). The CDR3 has 14 residues. Trimming pared 6 bases from V and 3 bases from J, leaving 12 bases between. The germline gives CDR1 MNHEY, CDR2 SVGAGI.

The chain joins TRBV27 to TRBJ1-4; 8 bases align to TRBD1. V lost 4 bases and J lost 8; bases outside the gene matches: 6. The CDR3 loop spans 14 amino acids. Germline CDR1 and CDR2: MNHEY and SMNVEV (reference sequence). The CDR3 DNA sequence: TGTGCCAGCAGTTCGACAGGGGTCGCAGAAAAACTGTTTTTT. Encoded protein: CASSSTGVAEKLFF.

The V call is TRBV2, the J call TRBJ2-1; 9 bases are shared with TRBD2. The V segment lost 4 bases and the J segment 10 bases; nucleotides outside the gene matches: 11. This CDR3 is built from 15 residues. The germline gives CDR1 SNHLY, CDR2 FYNNEI. The CDR3 here is CASSGGAGGPGEQFF. CDR3 nucleotides: TGTGCCAGCAGTGGAGGAGCGGGGGGCCCGGGGGAGCAGTTCTTC. The whole variable domain, filled in from reference TRBV2 and TRBJ2-1, reads EPEVTQTPSHQVTQMGQEVILRCVPISNHLYFYWYRQILGQKVEFLVSFYNNEISEKSEIFDDQFSVERPDGSNFTLKIRSTKLEDSAMYFCASSGGAGGPGEQFFGPGTRLTVL.

The chain recombines TRBV14 with TRBJ2-7, with a possible D match to TRBD2 (6 bases). CDR3 length: 15 residues. The V end lost 0 bases, the J end lost 0 bases, and 9 bases lay between the germline ends. Germline lookup yields CDR1 SGHDN and CDR2 FVKESK. The CDR3 loop reads CASSQESGFSYEQYF. The CDR3 region has the DNA TGTGCCAGCAGCCAAGAGAGCGGGTTCTCCTACGAGCAGTACTTC.

The V call is TRBV27, the J call TRBJ1-4, with 7 bases matching TRBD1. V was pared by 8 bases and J by 9 bases, with 9 bases of the junction left unmatched. CDR1 is MNHEY, CDR2 SMNVEV, per germline (reference sequence). This CDR3 is built from 13 residues. DNA of the CDR3: TGTGCCAGCGGCACAGGGGTTAGGAAAAAACTGTTTTTT. It codes for CASGTGVRKKLFF. The whole variable domain, remainder taken from reference TRBV27 and TRBJ1-4, is EAQVTQNPRYLITVTGKKLTVTCSQNMNHEYMSWYRQDPGLGLRQIYYSMNVEVTDKGDVPEGYKVSRKEKRNFPLILESPSPNQTSLYFCASGTGVRKKLFFGSGTQLSVL.